This T cell receptor beta chain comes out of a study of cytomegalovirus exposure and HLA in healthy donors. Concerning this clone: Its specificity is unknown.

At collection, donors were nominally healthy, but unrecorded immune exposures were probable. Germline CDR1 and CDR2: SGHNT and YENEEA. V lost 5 bases, J lost 2 bases, and 3 bases stayed unmatched. CDR3 length equals 14 residues. General observations from the study: A later analysis found that most CMV-associated TCR beta chains appeared HLA-restricted. As a later analysis revealed, the rate of TCR association differed by HLA locus, with DRB1 most and HLA-C fewest. Several of the most significant clusters were apparently associated with common viral pathogens in a later analysis.

The PCR was carried out with 60 Vbeta primers and 13 Jbeta primers. The method was immunoSEQ multiplex PCR; TCRdb's version includes in-frame clones alone and lacks a portion of them. The sample consists of 200,000 to 250,000 clones, roughly 75% of them appearing once. Sequenced: PBMCs. The clonotype originates from a woman aged 25-40 years in good health and CMV-seronegative. The chain carries TRBV11-3 and TRBJ1-2; 9 nucleotides align to TRBD1. The CDR3 DNA follows: TGTGCCAGCAGCGCGGACAGGGGAAACTATGGCTACACCTTC. It yields the protein CASSADRGNYGYTF.